Described below is a single TCR beta chain sequence and its context. Its antigen remains unknown. Germline CDR1 and CDR2: MNHNS and SASEGT. Losses at the gene ends were 11 bases for V and 5 bases for J; bases not matched to a gene: 9. The CDR3 has 13 amino acids. This record belongs to a study of fetal regulatory T cell absence and autoimmunity. Study conclusions and caveats: Pancreas TCRs were oligoclonally enriched versus cord blood, some clones over 80-fold. Antigen-driven pancreatic autoimmunity before birth in IPEX was inferred from oligoclonal enrichment.

TCRdb's table, derived via immunoSEQ multiplex PCR, lists solely in-frame clones and lacks some. The repertoire has around 100,000 clones, 60% to 80% of them found once; the top ten carry roughly 2%. The source is a male donor with IPEX syndrome. This chain connects TRBV6-1 to TRBJ1-5; 7 nucleotides match TRBD1. Input material: pancreas tissue. CDR3 nucleotide sequence: TGTGCCGAGGGGGCAGGGAGGGATCAGCCCCAGCATTTT. Protein sequence: CAEGAGRDQPQHF.